The rows below give T cell receptor beta chains drawn from one sample of a study of blood T cell repertoires in COVID-19. The repertoire was sequenced with immunoSEQ multiplex PCR; TCRdb's copy has only in-frame clones and lacks some. This table has approximately 230,000 clones, roughly 85% appearing once. Sequenced sample: peripheral blood. These receptors all stem from a man aged 30-40 years who had recovered from COVID-19. Each CDR3 is given with its conserved first and last residue. The order of the fields is V gene, D gene, J gene, clone size, CDR3 DNA, CDR3 protein. A D gene is named only where the DNA matches it firmly. A row's size may be missing; if present it is once, few, many or a size class.

v_gene: TRBV27; d_gene: TRBD1; j_gene: TRBJ2-2; abundance: few; CDR3nt: TGTGCCAGCAGTGGTGACAGGGGGCGGGTCGGGGAGCTGTTTTTT; CDR3aa: CASSGDRGRVGELFF
v_gene: TRBV2; d_gene: NA; j_gene: TRBJ2-7; abundance: NA; CDR3nt: TGTGCCACTAATCCGGGACTCCCCAGCTACGAGCAGTACTTC; CDR3aa: CATNPGLPSYEQYF
v_gene: TRBV3-1/TRBV3-2; d_gene: TRBD1; j_gene: TRBJ1-5; abundance: once; CDR3nt: TGTGCCAGCAGCCAAGGTAACAGGGGGCTGTGGAGGCATTTT; CDR3aa: CASSQGNRGLWRHF
v_gene: TRBV11-3; d_gene: NA; j_gene: TRBJ2-2; abundance: NA; CDR3nt: TGTGCCAGCAGTTCGGGGGATACCGGGGAGCTGTTTTTT; CDR3aa: CASSSGDTGELFF
v_gene: TRBV11-3; d_gene: TRBD1; j_gene: TRBJ1-2; abundance: NA; CDR3nt: TGTGCCAGCAGCTTAGAAGGGGGACAGGTCTATGGCTACACCTTC; CDR3aa: CASSLEGGQVYGYTF
v_gene: TRBV25-1; d_gene: TRBD1; j_gene: TRBJ1-3; abundance: NA; CDR3nt: TGTGCCAGCTGGGGGACAGGGTTAAACACCATATATTTT; CDR3aa: CASWGTGLNTIYF
v_gene: TRBV11-2; d_gene: TRBD1; j_gene: TRBJ1-1; abundance: many; CDR3nt: TGTGCCAGCAGCTTTGGACAGGGGAACACTGAAGCTTTCTTT; CDR3aa: CASSFGQGNTEAFF
v_gene: TRBV27; d_gene: TRBD1; j_gene: TRBJ2-1; abundance: few; CDR3nt: TGTGCCAGCAGCTGGGACAGTGAGCAGTTCTTC; CDR3aa: CASSWDSEQFF
v_gene: TRBV6-5; d_gene: TRBD1; j_gene: TRBJ1-6; abundance: NA; CDR3nt: TGTGCCAGCAGTACGACAGGGACACCCCTCCACTTT; CDR3aa: CASSTTGTPLHF
v_gene: TRBV10-3; d_gene: TRBD1; j_gene: TRBJ1-1; abundance: NA; CDR3nt: TGTGCCATCAGTGGGGAGGGACAGGGGGAGATGTTCTTT; CDR3aa: CAISGEGQGEMFF
v_gene: TRBV11-3; d_gene: TRBD1; j_gene: TRBJ1-1; abundance: few; CDR3nt: TGTGCCAGCAGCTCGAACCAGGGGGCGACTGAAGCTTTCTTT; CDR3aa: CASSSNQGATEAFF
v_gene: TRBV23-1; d_gene: NA; j_gene: TRBJ1-2; abundance: NA; CDR3nt: TGCGCCAGCAGTCGAGACTATGGCTACACCTTC; CDR3aa: CASSRDYGYTF
v_gene: TRBV2; d_gene: NA; j_gene: TRBJ1-1; abundance: NA; CDR3nt: TGTGCCAGCAGTCGCGACAGCTTGAACACTGAAGCTTTCTTT; CDR3aa: CASSRDSLNTEAFF
v_gene: TRBV5-1; d_gene: TRBD1; j_gene: TRBJ2-7; abundance: NA; CDR3nt: TGCGCCAGCAGCTACGGCGGACAGGGGGTAGAGCAGTACTTC; CDR3aa: CASSYGGQGVEQYF
v_gene: TRBV10-1; d_gene: NA; j_gene: TRBJ1-5; abundance: once; CDR3nt: TGCGCCAGCAGTTATAGCAATCAGCCCCAGCATTTT; CDR3aa: CASSYSNQPQHF
v_gene: TRBV3-1/TRBV3-2; d_gene: TRBD1; j_gene: TRBJ1-2; abundance: NA; CDR3nt: TGTGCCAGCAGCCAAGCCACAGGGGGCTATGGCTACACCTTC; CDR3aa: CASSQATGGYGYTF
v_gene: TRBV4-1; d_gene: TRBD2; j_gene: TRBJ2-5; abundance: NA; CDR3nt: TGCGCCAGCAGCCAACCTAAACAGAGCGGGGGACCCATATTGACCCAGTACTTC; CDR3aa: CASSQPKQSGGPILTQYF
v_gene: TRBV12-3/TRBV12-4; d_gene: NA; j_gene: TRBJ1-5; abundance: once; CDR3nt: TGTGCCAGCACTCAGGGTAATCAGCCCCAGCATTTT; CDR3aa: CASTQGNQPQHF
v_gene: TRBV6-5; d_gene: NA; j_gene: TRBJ1-2; abundance: NA; CDR3nt: TGTGCCAGCACGCGAGGGCCTGAGATTGGCTATGGCTACACCTTC; CDR3aa: CASTRGPEIGYGYTF
v_gene: TRBV13; d_gene: NA; j_gene: TRBJ2-7; abundance: NA; CDR3nt: TGTGCCAGCAGCCCCCCCGACAGCTACGAGCAGTACTTC; CDR3aa: CASSPPDSYEQYF
v_gene: TRBV11-2; d_gene: NA; j_gene: TRBJ2-7; abundance: NA; CDR3nt: TGTGCCAGCAGCGCGATTGGGAGATACGAGCAGTACTTC; CDR3aa: CASSAIGRYEQYF
v_gene: TRBV6-5; d_gene: TRBD1; j_gene: TRBJ1-1; abundance: few; CDR3nt: TGTGCCAGCACATCGCGACAGGGGAGGGGCACTGAAGCTTTCTTT; CDR3aa: CASTSRQGRGTEAFF
v_gene: TRBV5-1; d_gene: TRBD1; j_gene: TRBJ2-7; abundance: NA; CDR3nt: TGCGCCAGCAGCTTGGAGGGACAGGGGTTCTACGAGCAGTACTTC; CDR3aa: CASSLEGQGFYEQYF
v_gene: TRBV10-3; d_gene: NA; j_gene: TRBJ1-2; abundance: NA; CDR3nt: TGTGCCATTCAAGGGACTTGGAACTATGGCTACACCTTC; CDR3aa: CAIQGTWNYGYTF
v_gene: TRBV27; d_gene: NA; j_gene: TRBJ1-5; abundance: NA; CDR3nt: TGTGCCAGCAGTTTATCACCGGGTCATCAGCCCCAGCATTTT; CDR3aa: CASSLSPGHQPQHF
v_gene: TRBV5-1; d_gene: NA; j_gene: TRBJ2-7; abundance: NA; CDR3nt: TGCGCCAGCAGCCTACAGGCTGGTCAGGGCGAGCAGTACTTC; CDR3aa: CASSLQAGQGEQYF
v_gene: TRBV5-8; d_gene: NA; j_gene: TRBJ1-1; abundance: once; CDR3nt: TGTGCCAGCAGCCAATGGGACTCCAAAGCTTTCTTT; CDR3aa: CASSQWDSKAFF
v_gene: TRBV6-5; d_gene: TRBD1; j_gene: TRBJ1-2; abundance: NA; CDR3nt: TGTGCCAGCAGACGGGGACAGGGTAATGGCTACACCTTC; CDR3aa: CASRRGQGNGYTF
v_gene: TRBV6-5; d_gene: TRBD1; j_gene: TRBJ1-2; abundance: NA; CDR3nt: TGTGCCAGCAGCCCCAGGGGGCGTGAAGATGGCTACACCTTC; CDR3aa: CASSPRGREDGYTF